This T cell receptor (beta chain) was recovered during a study of cytomegalovirus exposure and HLA in healthy donors. Study-wide context: Earlier findings included some 120 million unique TCR beta sequences obtained from about 179 million T cells.

Healthy bone marrow donors made up the donors. Broader study findings: In a later analysis, at a false discovery rate of 0.05, over 15,000 TCR beta sequences were associated with HLA alleles. The listing of roughly 160 TCR beta chains classed them as cytomegalovirus-associated.

This PCR relied on a set of 60 Vbeta primers and 13 Jbeta primers. Only in-frame clones appear in the TCRdb table, and some are missing; sequencing was by immunoSEQ multiplex PCR. Of 200,000 to 250,000 clones detected, about 81% appear once; the ten largest clones hold under 8%. Details on this clone: Its antigen remains unknown. At one of its ends the junction is not consistent with the germline gene, which may arise from a read error.

This CDR3 has 13 amino acids. Germline CDR1 ENHRY, CDR2 SYGVKD. The origin of this receptor is an older woman in good health and CMV-seropositive. Sequencing was done on a sample of PBMCs. The J gene is TRBJ2-7, the V gene TRBV10-3; TRBD2 agrees at 9 bases. The CDR3 coding sequence is TGTGCCATCAGTGAGTCGGGGGCGGGAGGGCCGCACTTC. Encoded protein: CAISESGAGGPHF.